The 26 T cell receptor beta chains below all came from one sample that was sequenced in a study of T-cell reconstitution after alpha-beta-depleted transplantation in children. The library targeted TCRbeta and was prepared with unique molecular identifiers. TCRdb re-called the PCR reads with MiXCR, one entry per CDR3 protein. Of approximately 200,000 distinct CDR3 sequences detected, 5.5% to 7% appear once; the ten largest clones hold roughly 4.7%. The sequences come from PBMCs, collected before TCRalphabeta/CD19-depleted stem cell transplant. Receptors were obtained from a girl under three years old with combined immunodeficiency, due to receive a stem cell transplant.

V is TRBV6-2 or TRBV6-3 and J is TRBJ2-1, with TRBD2 matching over 7 bases. V lost 1 base, J lost 2 bases, and 5 bases stayed unmatched. The germline gives CDR1 MNHEY, CDR2 SVGEGT. The CDR3 is made up of 16 amino acids. For the CDR3, the DNA is TGTGCCAGCAGTTACTGGGCTAGCGGCCCCTACAATGAGCAGTTCTTC. This translates into CASSYWASGPYNEQFF.

The chain has TRBV30 and TRBJ1-5; TRBD1 might be the D (5 bases). The CDR3 consists of 15 residues. Per the germline V gene, CDR1 is GTSNPN and CDR2 is SVGIG (reference sequence). The V and J ends lost 3 bases and 0 bases respectively, with 12 bases between them. CDR3 nucleotide sequence: TGTGCCTGGAGCACCGGGACCGCTAGCAATCAGCCCCAGCATTTT. This gives the protein CAWSTGTASNQPQHF.

Note on this clonotype: A read error may explain this, as a much larger clone is one base away. The rearrangement links TRBV27 to TRBJ2-7; the D gene is possibly TRBD2 (6 bases). There are 14 residues in the CDR3. Germline assignment: CDR1 MNHEY and CDR2 SMNVEV (reference sequence). CDR3 in DNA: TGTGCCAGCAGGTTATACGGGAGCACCTACGAGCAGTACTTC. Translating gives CASRLYGSTYEQYF.

This clonotype was seen repeatedly, ten times or more. The chain links TRBV7-9 to TRBJ2-7; TRBD1 or TRBD2 may be the D gene (5 bases each). The germline V gene has CDR1 SEHNR and CDR2 FQNEAQ (reference sequence). With 5 bases removed from V and 2 bases from J, the gap between germline ends came to 16 bases. The CDR3 extends over 15 amino acids. CDR3 residues: CASSRRDGGPYEQYF. The CDR3, as DNA: TGTGCCAGCAGCCGCCGGGACGGCGGCCCCTACGAGCAGTACTTC. Based on the CDR3 plus reference TRBV7-9 and TRBJ2-7, the full variable domain is DTGVSQNPRHKITKRGQNVTFRCDPISEHNRLYWYRQTLGQGPEFLTYFQNEAQLEKSRLLSDRFSAERPKGSFSTLEIQRTEQGDSAMYLCASSRRDGGPYEQYFGPGTRLTVT.

This clonotype was counted at least ten times. The chain carries TRBV5-6 and TRBJ2-1; the D gene is possibly TRBD1 (5 bases). Germline V gives CDR1 SGHDT, CDR2 YYEEEE. Trimming left V 4 bases short and J 7 bases short, with 15 bases between. This CDR3 is built from 14 residues. CDR3 sequence (DNA): TGTGCCAGCAGCCCAGGGATGTCTTTTAATGAGCAGTTCTTC. It encodes CASSPGMSFNEQFF.

This clonotype has at least ten counts. The rearrangement links TRBV4-2 to TRBJ2-1; tentatively, D is TRBD2 (6 bases). The CDR3 is 15 residues long. Germline CDR1 LGHNA, CDR2 YNFKEQ. The V end lost 6 bases, the J end lost 0 bases, and 12 bases lay between the germline ends. CDR3 residues: CASRPLAASYNEQFF. CDR3 nucleotides: TGTGCCAGCAGACCCTTAGCGGCCTCCTACAATGAGCAGTTCTTC.

This clonotype was counted at least ten times. The genes are TRBV5-1 and TRBJ2-5; D unclear. V lost 0 bases to trimming and J lost 1 base, with 10 bases between them. The CDR3 is 15 residues long. Germline V gene lookup returns CDR1 SGHRS and CDR2 YFSETQ. In nucleotides, the CDR3 is TGCGCCAGCAGCTTGGCCACCGTCCCCCAAGAGACCCAGTACTTC. Amino acid sequence: CASSLATVPQETQYF.

This clonotype was detected ten times or more. The chain combines TRBV12-3 or TRBV12-4 with TRBJ2-7; a possible D gene is TRBD2 (6 bases). The CDR3 consists of 13 residues. V was cut by 8 bases and J by 2 bases, with 13 bases left in between. This CDR3 reads CASGGTGAYEQYF. Written as DNA, the CDR3 is TGTGCCAGCGGGGGGACCGGGGCCTACGAGCAGTACTTC.

The chain employs TRBV7-2 and TRBJ1-2; no reliable D call. V shed 1 base and J shed 4 bases, with 10 bases lying between them. The CDR3 is 14 amino acids. Per germline, CDR1 SGHTA and CDR2 FQGNSA. As DNA, the CDR3 is TGTGCCAGCAGCTTAGATCAGGTTATCTATGGCTACACCTTC. This encodes CASSLDQVIYGYTF.

This clonotype was counted many times. The chain couples TRBV12-3 or TRBV12-4 to TRBJ2-7, with D tentatively TRBD1 (5 bases). V dropped 3 bases and J dropped 2 bases, with 11 bases sitting between them. This CDR3 contains 14 residues. The chain's CDR3 is CASSFATATYEQYF. CDR3 DNA: TGTGCCAGCAGTTTCGCGACAGCAACCTACGAGCAGTACTTC.

Details on this clonotype: A much more abundant neighbour one base away suggests this may be a read error. The chain carries TRBV27 and TRBJ2-7, with 9 bases matching TRBD1. CDR1 is MNHEY, CDR2 SMNVEV, per germline (reference sequence). V was clipped by 5 bases and J by 4 bases; unmatched bases: 6. This CDR3 contains 14 residues. The CDR3, as DNA: TGTGCCAGCAGTAGACAGGGGGAACAGTACGAGCAGTACTTC. Its protein product is CASSRQGEQYEQYF.

This clonotype was detected ten times or more. The chain is built from TRBV20-1 and TRBJ2-7; no clear D. CDR1 and CDR2 from the germline V gene are DFQATT and SNEGSKA (reference sequence). The CDR3 loop spans 11 amino acids. Trimming removed 2 bases from V and 4 bases from J, with 6 bases in between. The CDR3 DNA reads TGCAGTGCTAGAAAGGCGTACGAGCAGTACTTC. It yields the protein CSARKAYEQYF.

This clonotype was counted ten times or more. The gene calls are TRBV29-1 and TRBJ2-7; the D gene is possibly TRBD1 (5 bases). V gave up 4 bases and J gave up 3 bases, with 10 bases separating them. Germline V lookup: CDR1 SQVTM, CDR2 ANQGSEA. This CDR3 has 12 residues. This CDR3 is CSVATVLYEQYF. DNA of the CDR3: TGCAGCGTTGCGACAGTCCTCTACGAGCAGTACTTC.

This clonotype was found many times. This sequence joins TRBV4-1 and TRBJ2-7; 8 bases are a match to TRBD2. This CDR3 has 17 residues. Germline lookup yields CDR1 MGHRA and CDR2 YSYEKL. The junction had 11 bases not matched to a gene; V was cut back by 1 base and J by 3 bases. The CDR3 loop reads CASSQVPIGTSGYEQYF. DNA of the CDR3: TGCGCCAGCAGCCAAGTCCCTATAGGCACTAGCGGCTACGAGCAGTACTTC.

This clonotype was detected many times. J is TRBJ2-7 and V is TRBV29-1; TRBD1 might be the D (6 bases). V shed 6 bases and J shed 4 bases, with 13 bases lying between them. This CDR3 contains 12 residues. CDR1 is SQVTM and CDR2 is ANQGSEA in the germline V gene. The CDR3 region is CSVAGQKYEQYF. As DNA, the CDR3 is TGCAGCGTCGCCGGACAGAAGTACGAGCAGTACTTC.

This clonotype was recorded many times. The J gene is TRBJ2-3, the V gene TRBV20-1; 7 nucleotides line up with TRBD2. The CDR3 is 14 amino acids. After removal of 3 bases from V and 4 bases from J, the junction contained 7 bases not matched to a gene. The germline V gene encodes CDR1 DFQATT and CDR2 SNEGSKA (reference sequence). This chain's CDR3 is CSASYDGGSDTQYF. The CDR3 DNA follows: TGCAGTGCTAGTTATGACGGGGGGTCAGATACGCAGTATTTT.

Ten or more counts support this clonotype. This chain joins TRBV5-1 and TRBJ2-7, with unresolved D. Germline V CDR1 and CDR2: SGHRS, YFSETQ. The CDR3 sequence is 15 residues long. Trimming took 1 base from V and 2 from J, leaving 13 bases between them. The CDR3 coding sequence is TGCGCCAGCAGCTTGAATGGTGGGATTCCCTACGAGCAGTACTTC. It codes for CASSLNGGIPYEQYF.

The gene calls are TRBV28 and TRBJ1-2; tentative D call: TRBD1 (6 bases). Per the germline V gene, CDR1 is MDHEN and CDR2 is SYDVKM. The V end was cut by 10 bases, the J end by 5 bases, with 17 bases between. This CDR3 has 13 residues. The CDR3 DNA follows: TGTGCCATGGGCCGGGGGGGGCCATATGGCTACACCTTC. This encodes CAMGRGGPYGYTF.

The sample holds many counts of this clonotype. This rearrangement joins TRBV2 to TRBJ2-1; the D is unclear. The CDR3 is 14 amino acids. Germline CDR1 and CDR2: SNHLY and FYNNEI. Trimming pared 2 bases from V and 3 bases from J, leaving 8 bases between. CDR3 nucleotide sequence: TGTGCCAGCAGTGAACTAGATAACTACAATGAGCAGTTCTTC. Protein: CASSELDNYNEQFF.

CDR3 sequence: CASSGRADSAYPYGYTF. The CDR3 nucleotides are TGTGCCAGCAGCGGAAGGGCAGATTCTGCATACCCTTATGGCTACACCTTC. The rearrangement uses TRBV7-2 and TRBJ1-2; D is unresolved. Looked up from germline, CDR1 is SGHTA and CDR2 is FQGNSA. The CDR3 runs to 17 residues. Between the trimmed V and J ends, which lost 5 bases and 5 bases, there was a span of 24 bases.

This clonotype appeared many times. This chain's CDR3 is CASSLAGTGDSPLHF. The DNA for the CDR3 is TGTGCCAGCAGCTTAGCCGGGACAGGAGATTCACCCCTCCACTTT. The J gene is TRBJ1-6, the V gene TRBV11-1, with TRBD1 identical over 8 bases. V gave up 0 bases and J gave up 8 bases; unmatched junction bases: 3. CDR1 is SGHAT, CDR2 FQDESV, per germline (reference sequence). The CDR3 runs 15 residues. Full variable domain (remainder filled in from reference TRBV11-1 and TRBJ1-6): EAEVAQSPRYKITEKSQAVAFWCDPISGHATLYWYRQILGQGPELLVQFQDESVVDDSQLPKDRFSAERLKGVDSTLKIQPAELGDSAMYLCASSLAGTGDSPLHFGNGTRLTVT.

On this clonotype: A read error may explain this, as a much larger clone is one base away. V is TRBV7-9 and J is TRBJ1-5, with D tentatively TRBD1 (6 bases). V was shortened by 4 bases and J by 2 bases, with 9 bases between the two germline ends. This CDR3 region has 14 residues. CDR1 is SEHNR, CDR2 FQNEAQ, per germline (reference sequence). CDR3 sequence (DNA): TGTGCCAGCAGCTGGGACATATGCAATCAGCCCCAGCATTTT. It encodes CASSWDICNQPQHF.

There are many counts of this clonotype. The rearrangement uses TRBV4-3 and TRBJ2-1; TRBD2 might be the D (5 bases). The CDR3 consists of 15 residues. Germline CDR1 and CDR2: LGHNA and YSLEER. Trimming took off 1 base at V and 7 bases at J, with 14 bases between the two ends. The CDR3 DNA reads TGCGCCAGCAGCCAAGGGAAGCTAGCCGGGAATGAGCAGTTCTTC. Residues: CASSQGKLAGNEQFF.

The table lists this clonotype with many counts. The chain combines TRBV28 with TRBJ2-1; no clear D gene. Germline V gene data show CDR1 as MDHEN and CDR2 as SYDVKM. With 5 bases removed from V and 3 bases from J, the gap between germline ends came to 14 bases. There are 15 residues in the CDR3. In DNA form, the CDR3 reads TGTGCCAGCAGTCTCTGGACGGTATTCTACAATGAGCAGTTCTTC. Its protein product is CASSLWTVFYNEQFF.

The gene calls are TRBV4-2 and TRBJ1-2; no clear D gene. This CDR3 has 12 amino acids. Germline V lookup: CDR1 LGHNA, CDR2 YNFKEQ. V was trimmed by 4 bases and J by 8 bases, leaving 11 bases between them. CDR3 residues: CASSPESGGYTF. In DNA, the CDR3 is TGTGCCAGCAGCCCTGAGTCCGGGGGCTACACCTTC.

Many counts were recorded for this clonotype. The chain is built from TRBV20-1 and TRBJ2-7; the D call may be TRBD1 or TRBD2 (5 bases each). In germline, CDR1 is DFQATT, CDR2 SNEGSKA (reference sequence). This CDR3 has 14 amino acids. Trimming left V 1 base short and J 1 base short, with 11 bases between. The CDR3 loop reads CSARGGWESYEQYF. In DNA, the CDR3 is TGCAGTGCTAGAGGGGGGTGGGAGTCCTACGAGCAGTACTTC.